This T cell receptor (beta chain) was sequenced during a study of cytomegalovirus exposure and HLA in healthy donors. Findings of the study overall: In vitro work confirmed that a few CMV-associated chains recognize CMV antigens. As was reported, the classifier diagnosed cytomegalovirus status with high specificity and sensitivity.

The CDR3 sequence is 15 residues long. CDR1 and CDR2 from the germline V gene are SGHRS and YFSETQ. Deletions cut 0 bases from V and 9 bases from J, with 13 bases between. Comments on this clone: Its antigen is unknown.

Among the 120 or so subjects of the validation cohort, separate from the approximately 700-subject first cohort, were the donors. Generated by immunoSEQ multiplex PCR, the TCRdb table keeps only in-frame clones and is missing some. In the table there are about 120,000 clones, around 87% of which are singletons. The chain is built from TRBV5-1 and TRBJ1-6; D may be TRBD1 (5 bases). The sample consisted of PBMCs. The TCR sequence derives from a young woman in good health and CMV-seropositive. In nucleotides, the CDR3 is TGCGCCAGCAGCTTGGGGCAGGGATGGAGTTCACCCCTCCACTTT. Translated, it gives CASSLGQGWSSPLHF.